This T cell receptor (beta chain) originates from a study of graft-versus-host responses after intestinal transplantation. The overall study: Isolated intestinal, liver-intestinal, or multivisceral transplants were what recipients had. Anti-thymocyte globulin induction preceded two to four years of tacrolimus and steroid maintenance in all recipients.

This table comes from immunoSEQ multiplex PCR, and its TCRdb copy is limited to in-frame clones, with some not included. The sample contains tens of thousands of clones, more than 85% of which appear only once. This clone was seen just once. Its antigen is still unknown. Findings and caveats of the study: Early after transplant, HvG declines were associated with peak levels of circulating GvH clones. Marrow from the recipient contained GvH clones, some of which had appeared first in ileum or blood.

The ends lost 2 bases at V and 2 bases at J; junction bases unmatched: 6. The CDR3 is 18 residues long. Per germline, CDR1 MGHRA and CDR2 YSYEKL. This clonotype originated in a human donor who received an intestinal transplant. This specimen was unstimulated CD8+ T cells sorted from spleen or lymph node cells, taken before intestinal transplant. The chain combines TRBV4-1 with TRBJ2-1; 13 positions agree with TRBD2. This CDR3 is CASSQLPGLAGTYNEQFF. The CDR3 DNA sequence: TGCGCCAGCAGCCAACTGCCGGGACTAGCGGGAACCTACAATGAGCAGTTCTTC.